Sequencing of this T cell receptor (beta chain) was carried out in a study of beta chain features in type 1 diabetes. Study-level points and caveats: Across all four CD4+ subsets, people with type 1 diabetes showed modestly shorter TCRB CDR3s. Researchers caution that PCR might favor shorter templates, equally among patients and controls.

The whole isolated RNA underwent reverse transcription, so sequencing captured expressed TCRB transcripts. Clones were sequenced by immunoSEQ multiplex PCR, and TCRdb holds only the in-frame ones, with some missing. Of around 13,000 clones listed, around 43% were seen once; the top ten hold around 1%. Concerning this clone itself: Its target is unknown.

Sequencing was done on a sample of stem cell memory CD4+ T cells from blood. The TCR comes from a man younger than 35 in good health.

CDR3 DNA: TGTGCCAGCAGCCCGGGGCAGGGGGCGGGTGAGCAGTTCTTC. Protein product: CASSPGQGAGEQFF. The chain recombines TRBV11-2 with TRBJ2-1, with TRBD1 matching 8 bases. The CDR3 runs to 14 residues. Trimming took 5 bases from V and 9 from J; bases not matched to a gene: 9. Looked up from germline, CDR1 is SGHAT and CDR2 is FQNNGV.